Sequencing of this T cell receptor beta chain was carried out in a study of T cells in localized non-small cell lung cancer. Study results and limitations: Uninvolved adjacent lung had the highest recorded T cell clonality, with tumor below it. Adjacent lung had a median around 60 of the 100 largest tumor clones. The study linked higher blood T cell density to longer overall survival.

CDR3 length equals 15 residues. With 8 bases removed from V and 10 bases from J, the gap between germline ends came to 23 bases. The germline gives CDR1 MGHRA, CDR2 YSYEKL. A remark on this clone: The antigen remains undetermined.

The assay was immunoSEQ multiplex PCR, and TCRdb's table has in-frame clones only and misses some. The sample lists tens of thousands of clones, 75% to 85% occurring once. The rearrangement joins TRBV4-1 to TRBJ1-4; D is possibly TRBD1 (6 bases). This receptor was identified in a man between 40 and 69 years old with stage II lung adenocarcinoma. This sample comprised PBMCs, obtained before any cancer treatment. In DNA, the CDR3 is TGCGCCAGCGGACCCGATTGGACAGTCGGGGGAAAACTGTTTTTT. This codes for CASGPDWTVGGKLFF.